These T cell receptor beta chains were read from a single sample in a study of blood T cells in healthy people across ages. TCRdb reprocessed the 5' RACE reads with MiXCR, giving one entry per CDR3 protein. The repertoire consists of more than 600,000 distinct CDR3 sequences, with just under 25% occurring once and the leading ten covering more than 8%. This sample was also put to use in a study of T cells of mothers and their children.

The specimen sequenced was blood. These receptors were collected from a boy under 18 in good health. Each CDR3 is given with its conserved first and last residue.

V: TRBV10-3
CDR3: CASGAGGNYEQYF

V: TRBV4-1
CDR3: CASSHPLGEQYF

V: TRBV4-1
CDR3: CASSQPIQGHKERGANVLTF

V: TRBV10-3
CDR3: CAISESEPETQHF

V: TRBV12-3/TRBV12-4
CDR3: CASTPGLAGSGDEQFF

V: TRBV7-8
CDR3: CASSFTPEGYNEQFF

V: TRBV7-8
CDR3: CASSAFQGSQFF

V: TRBV11-2
CDR3: CASSLVPGQGHEQYF

V: TRBV13
CDR3: CASSFYSNHRNNEQFF

V: TRBV5-8
CDR3: CASSLTVISGGNEQFF

V: TRBV6-1
CDR3: CASSARGQGVSGYTF

V: TRBV7-6
CDR3: CASSLVETTNEQFF

V: TRBV5-1
CDR3: CASTWAVAKNIQYF

V: TRBV3-1
CDR3: CASSPGTSGRILSYEQYF

V: TRBV6-6
CDR3: CASSYGLATYNEQFF

V: TRBV7-2
CDR3: CASSLARDRGWETQYF

V: TRBV7-9
CDR3: CASSSVVTYYEQYF

V: TRBV7-9
CDR3: CASSSGIAGSYEQYF

V: TRBV5-1
CDR3: CASSYRGGAGELFF

V: TRBV2
CDR3: CASSAVGQLNEQFF

V: TRBV29-1
CDR3: CSVERRGGNTEAFF

V: TRBV28
CDR3: CASSDRLNYGYTF

V: TRBV20-1
CDR3: CSARASDGKGRLGTQYF

V: TRBV12-3/TRBV12-4
CDR3: CASRARADAQYF

V: TRBV12-3/TRBV12-4
CDR3: CASGFTQGAGETQYF

V: TRBV27
CDR3: CASSSRTATQETQYF

V: TRBV29-1
CDR3: CSVDGWRDNEQFF

V: TRBV10-3
CDR3: CAISPAAGQETQYF

V: TRBV11-2
CDR3: CASSLVFTYEQYF

V: TRBV14
CDR3: CASSHSGTGLFGANVLTF

V: TRBV3-1
CDR3: CASSPAPPGLVSYEQYF

V: TRBV5-5
CDR3: CASSRGTGSEKLFF

V: TRBV10-3
CDR3: CAIRAMDNQPQHF

V: TRBV9
CDR3: CASSVEWGGTDTQYF

V: TRBV4-2
CDR3: CASSQGRVEYNEQFF

V: TRBV28
CDR3: CASSYPGLVDEQFF

V: TRBV7-9
CDR3: CASSLLRDRDYGTQYF

V: TRBV6-1
CDR3: CAEGDSGANVLTF

V: TRBV11-2
CDR3: CASSQFGANVLTF

V: TRBV3-1
CDR3: CASSQDARDPGTGELFF

V: TRBV12-3/TRBV12-4
CDR3: CASSKSRDPDIQYF

V: TRBV28
CDR3: CASSSPGLADNEQFF

V: TRBV28
CDR3: CASSSGLALTSTDTQYF

V: TRBV27
CDR3: CASSPGLTLTDTQYF

V: TRBV24-1
CDR3: CATSESVIQGWTEAFF

V: TRBV27
CDR3: CASSPRGLGPYNEQFF

V: TRBV29-1
CDR3: CSVDLAASSYNEQFF

V: TRBV20-1
CDR3: CSARGGNNEQFF

V: TRBV11-1
CDR3: CASSHPRRLAGAHSQETQYF

V: TRBV10-3
CDR3: CAISINTDTQYF

V: TRBV20-1
CDR3: CSAREAGLGNTIYF

V: TRBV6-1
CDR3: CASTAREGGEQFF

V: TRBV9
CDR3: CASSVDPGYQETQYF

V: TRBV28
CDR3: CASSQGLVGNEQFF

V: TRBV20-1
CDR3: CSAIPRTLFSYEQYF

V: TRBV11-2
CDR3: CASRKQGSGNTIYF

V: TRBV11-2
CDR3: CASSRGELFF

V: TRBV5-1
CDR3: CASSSETSGRDQETQYF

V: TRBV11-2
CDR3: CASSLVLAGALSGQFF